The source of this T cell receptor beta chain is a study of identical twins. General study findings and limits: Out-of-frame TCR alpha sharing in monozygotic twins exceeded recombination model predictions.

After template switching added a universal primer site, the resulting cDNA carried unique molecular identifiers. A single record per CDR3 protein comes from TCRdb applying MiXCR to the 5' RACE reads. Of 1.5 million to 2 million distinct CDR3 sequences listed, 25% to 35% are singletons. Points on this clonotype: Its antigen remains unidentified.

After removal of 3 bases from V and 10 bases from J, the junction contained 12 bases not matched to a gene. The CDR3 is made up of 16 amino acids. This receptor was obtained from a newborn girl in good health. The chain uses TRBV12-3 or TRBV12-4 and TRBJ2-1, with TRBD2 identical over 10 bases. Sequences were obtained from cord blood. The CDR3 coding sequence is TGTGCCAGCAGTTTTGCCCTAGCGGGGGTGCCAGCCGAGCAGTTCTTC. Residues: CASSFALAGVPAEQFF.